Listed below are T cell receptor beta chains from one sample, sequenced in a study of T cells in Graves' hyperthyroidism and ophthalmopathy. TCRdb reprocessed the multiplex PCR reads with MiXCR, giving one entry per CDR3 protein. The repertoire holds about 350,000 distinct CDR3 sequences, about 15% seen once, with roughly 24% in the top ten. Sequences were obtained from blood. All receptors come from a young woman with Graves' hyperthyroidism. CDR3s leave out the opening cysteine and the closing phenylalanine or tryptophan.

len: 17; v_gene: TRBV7-3; j_gene: TRBJ2-1; CDR3aa: ASSLNPQTSGSSYNEQF
len: 13; v_gene: TRBV19; j_gene: TRBJ2-6; CDR3aa: ASSIALSGANVLT
len: 13; v_gene: TRBV2; j_gene: TRBJ2-7; CDR3aa: ASSEFRGLNYEQY
len: 12; v_gene: TRBV30; j_gene: TRBJ1-2; CDR3aa: AWSVTDRGPGYT
len: 13; v_gene: TRBV3-1; j_gene: TRBJ1-5; CDR3aa: ASSPTAGVQTPQH
len: 13; v_gene: TRBV28; j_gene: TRBJ2-7; CDR3aa: ASSGPGQGRYEQY
len: 14; v_gene: TRBV20-1; j_gene: TRBJ1-4; CDR3aa: SARESSSGILAKLF
len: 12; v_gene: TRBV28; j_gene: TRBJ1-2; CDR3aa: ASGREGANYGYT
len: 12; v_gene: TRBV2; j_gene: TRBJ2-1; CDR3aa: ASRGLAAQDEQF
len: 13; v_gene: TRBV4-3; j_gene: TRBJ1-1; CDR3aa: ASSQVVEWNTEAF
len: 14; v_gene: TRBV6-1; j_gene: TRBJ2-2; CDR3aa: ASSEPRQGDTGELF
len: 11; v_gene: TRBV28; j_gene: TRBJ1-5; CDR3aa: AGRGTGFGPQH
len: 12; v_gene: TRBV27; j_gene: TRBJ2-3; CDR3aa: ASSWASGSYTQY
len: 10; v_gene: TRBV28; j_gene: TRBJ1-5; CDR3aa: ASSFGYQPQH
len: 12; v_gene: TRBV28; j_gene: TRBJ2-5; CDR3aa: ASSARTVQETQY
len: 6; v_gene: TRBV30; j_gene: TRBJ2-7; CDR3aa: AVDEQY
len: 11; v_gene: TRBV27; j_gene: TRBJ1-4; CDR3aa: ATSRATNEKLF
len: 13; v_gene: TRBV12-3/TRBV12-4; j_gene: TRBJ2-7; CDR3aa: ASSLAGLAGIEQY
len: 12; v_gene: TRBV2; j_gene: TRBJ2-2; CDR3aa: ASKAGPNTGELF
len: 14; v_gene: TRBV28; j_gene: TRBJ2-2; CDR3aa: ASSFLKERDTGELF
len: 13; v_gene: TRBV5-5; j_gene: TRBJ2-1; CDR3aa: ASGLAGSSYNEQF
len: 9; v_gene: TRBV6-1; j_gene: TRBJ1-5; CDR3aa: ASSETQPQH
len: 13; v_gene: TRBV28; j_gene: TRBJ2-4; CDR3aa: ASSSIGTAKNIQY
len: 12; v_gene: TRBV7-8; j_gene: TRBJ1-5; CDR3aa: ASSPSSGYQPQH
len: 12; v_gene: TRBV7-9; j_gene: TRBJ2-4; CDR3aa: ASSLPGQGNIQY
len: 14; v_gene: TRBV12-3/TRBV12-4; j_gene: TRBJ2-5; CDR3aa: ASSLQRSYGEETQY
len: 12; v_gene: TRBV5-4; j_gene: TRBJ2-1; CDR3aa: ASSPSTGSDEQF
len: 12; v_gene: TRBV12-3/TRBV12-4; j_gene: TRBJ2-3; CDR3aa: ASRRGASTDTQY
len: 12; v_gene: TRBV2; j_gene: TRBJ1-5; CDR3aa: ASSSGSSNQPQH
len: 10; v_gene: TRBV20-1; j_gene: TRBJ2-3; CDR3aa: SARESADTQY
len: 11; v_gene: TRBV7-9; j_gene: TRBJ1-4; CDR3aa: ASSSPQGEKLF
len: 14; v_gene: TRBV28; j_gene: TRBJ2-5; CDR3aa: ASSSGTGGLQETQY
len: 13; v_gene: TRBV6-5; j_gene: TRBJ1-2; CDR3aa: ASSYGLGTNYGYT
len: 12; v_gene: TRBV2; j_gene: TRBJ2-1; CDR3aa: ASVTSGSHNEQF
len: 14; v_gene: TRBV11-2; j_gene: TRBJ2-3; CDR3aa: ASSQDSGRAEDTQY
len: 10; v_gene: TRBV12-3/TRBV12-4; j_gene: TRBJ1-2; CDR3aa: ASSLASGGYT
len: 13; v_gene: TRBV11-2; j_gene: TRBJ2-7; CDR3aa: ASSLFGVSGSEQY
len: 14; v_gene: TRBV11-2; j_gene: TRBJ1-4; CDR3aa: ASSLLPPGEGEKLF
len: 14; v_gene: TRBV11-2; j_gene: TRBJ2-2; CDR3aa: ASSLVREGGAGELF
len: 14; v_gene: TRBV5-5; j_gene: TRBJ1-1; CDR3aa: ASRTGQGVREFPAF
len: 15; v_gene: TRBV27; j_gene: TRBJ2-3; CDR3aa: ASSLAPSGVSTDTQY
len: 12; v_gene: TRBV9; j_gene: TRBJ2-7; CDR3aa: ASSATGTANEQY
len: 11; v_gene: TRBV29-1; j_gene: TRBJ1-1; CDR3aa: SVLNGVNTEAF